What follows describes a single TCR beta chain. In germline, CDR1 is SGHRS, CDR2 YFSETQ. V was pared by 0 bases and J by 1 base, with 8 bases between. The CDR3 consists of 14 residues. Primers: 60 Vbeta forward and 13 Jbeta reverse. Using immunoSEQ multiplex PCR, the repertoire was profiled, and TCRdb retains in-frame clones only, with some absent. The sample holds about 180,000 clones; around 82% are singletons and the top ten take around 0.37%. This sample stems from a study of cytomegalovirus exposure and HLA in healthy donors. The V and J genes are TRBV5-1 and TRBJ2-7; unclear D gene. The source is a boy aged 2 to 10 in good health and CMV-seronegative. The source material was PBMCs. CDR3: CASSLAVNSYEQYF. Written as DNA, the CDR3 is TGCGCCAGCAGCTTGGCCGTTAATTCCTACGAGCAGTACTTC.